This TCR beta chain was sequenced in a study of blood T cells in healthy people across ages. The CDR3 covers 17 residues. Trimming shortened V by 0 bases and J by 6 bases, and 18 bases separated the two germline ends. The germline V gene encodes CDR1 LNHNV and CDR2 YYDKDF (reference sequence). Primers used in a second PCR of roughly 6 to 12 cycles were a sample-barcoded 5' primer and a J-beta primer mix. MiXCR was run by TCRdb on the 5' RACE reads, yielding one entry per CDR3 protein. The table shows fewer than 2 million distinct CDR3 sequences, with around 42% occurring only once. The rearrangement joins TRBV15 to TRBJ2-1; D possibly corresponds to TRBD1 (6 bases). The source of this sequence is a human donor in good health. The sequenced sample consisted of blood. DNA for the CDR3: TGTGCCACCAGCAGAGATCAATGGGTAACAGGGCCCAATGAGCAGTTCTTC. It is translated as CATSRDQWVTGPNEQFF.